A selection of T cell receptor beta chains follows, all from one sample in a study of blood T cell repertoires in COVID-19. The table came from immunoSEQ multiplex PCR; TCRdb's copy has only in-frame clones and leaves some out. The sample has 400,000 to 450,000 clones, about 88% seen once. The material sequenced was peripheral blood. The receptor source for this set is a woman between 40 and 55 years old with COVID-19, enrolled during active disease. CDR3s leave out the opening cysteine and the closing phenylalanine or tryptophan.

v_call	j_call	cdr3_length	cdr3_aa
TRBV18	TRBJ2-5	10	ASPSEGETQY
TRBV28	TRBJ2-7	12	ASSLLQGANEQY
TRBV6-4	TRBJ2-1	12	ASSEGRENNEQF
TRBV2	TRBJ2-7	13	ASSEGLAKHYEQY
TRBV19	TRBJ2-3	14	ASRIISGRATDTQY
TRBV5-4	TRBJ1-1	13	ASSLEQALNTEAF
TRBV6-4	TRBJ1-1	12	ASSSRSGVAEAF
TRBV18	TRBJ2-3	12	ASSPTGGTDTQY
TRBV3-1/TRBV3-2	TRBJ2-2	14	ASSQVGTGVVGELF
TRBV14	TRBJ1-6	12	ASSPGQVNSPLH
TRBV7-2	TRBJ1-5	13	ASSLATGYNQPQH
TRBV28	TRBJ1-1	11	ASSLQNPREAF
TRBV28	TRBJ2-7	11	ASSWTGGYEQY
TRBV19	TRBJ1-5	12	ASSFGQVHQPQH
TRBV7-8	TRBJ2-3	14	ASSRVSLASWDTQY
TRBV28	TRBJ1-5	15	ATGDRYFFNSNQPQH
TRBV11-2	TRBJ2-1	15	ASSPPGGGTSYNEQF
TRBV7-9	TRBJ1-6	13	ASSRSGTGNSPLH
TRBV28	TRBJ2-2	13	ASTPRGGNTGELF
TRBV27	TRBJ2-1	15	ASSFLGRVASYNEQF
TRBV28	TRBJ1-3	13	ASSPGSASGNTIY
TRBV5-1	TRBJ1-2	12	ASSLEAGAYGYT
TRBV27	TRBJ1-2	13	ASSLRYGEGYGYT
TRBV4-1	TRBJ2-3	13	ASSLGQRETDTQY
TRBV10-3	TRBJ1-6	13	AISVQGGRTSPLH
TRBV2	TRBJ1-1	12	ASTTDRGGTEAF
TRBV7-2	TRBJ1-1	13	ASSLALGLNSEAF
TRBV5-1	TRBJ2-1	11	ASSSLDQDQQF
TRBV7-9	TRBJ1-2	13	ASSFGQGPNYGYT
TRBV5-1	TRBJ1-2	12	ASSLPGGPGGYT
TRBV14	TRBJ2-2	13	ASSQDGTLGGELF
TRBV15	TRBJ2-5	14	ATSTTIRGGQETQY
TRBV19	TRBJ1-5	10	ASESGNQPQH
TRBV29-1	TRBJ1-2	11	SAPGQPPSGYT
TRBV29-1	TRBJ2-3	12	SVEVGTRTDTQY
TRBV5-6	TRBJ1-1	14	ASSWGGARSNTEAF
TRBV27	TRBJ2-1	13	ASRRGGRGYNEQF
TRBV18	TRBJ1-2	12	ASSIDRVSDGYT
TRBV19	TRBJ2-7	17	ASSASGTLNLGGSYEQY
TRBV27	TRBJ1-1	11	ASSLSESLQAF
TRBV28	TRBJ1-6	13	ASSGQVAWDSPLH
TRBV27	TRBJ1-4	13	ASSLTRVTSEKLF
TRBV18	TRBJ1-1	13	ASSRLGQMNTEAF
TRBV6-1	TRBJ2-1	11	ASSEIPPYEQF
TRBV30	TRBJ1-1	13	AWSSQGRGSFEAF
TRBV6-5	TRBJ1-4	13	ASSYRVGGNEKLF
TRBV7-9	TRBJ2-7	10	ASRATQGRQY